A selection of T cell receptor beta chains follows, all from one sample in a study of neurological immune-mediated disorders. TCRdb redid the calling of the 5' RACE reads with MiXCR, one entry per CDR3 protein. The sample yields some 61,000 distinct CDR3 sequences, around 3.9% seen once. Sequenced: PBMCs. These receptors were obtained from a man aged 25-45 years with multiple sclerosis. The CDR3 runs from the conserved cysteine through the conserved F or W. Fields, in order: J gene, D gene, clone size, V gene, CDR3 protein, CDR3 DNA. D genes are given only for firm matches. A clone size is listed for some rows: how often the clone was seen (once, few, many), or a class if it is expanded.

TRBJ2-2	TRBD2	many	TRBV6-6	CASKGGGGNTGELFF	TGTGCCAGCAAGGGCGGGGGGGGAAACACCGGGGAGCTGTTTTTT
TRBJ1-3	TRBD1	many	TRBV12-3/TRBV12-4	CASSTGQSSGNTIYF	TGTGCCAGCAGCACGGGACAGAGCTCTGGAAACACCATATATTTT
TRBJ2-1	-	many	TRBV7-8	CATDKGEQFF	TGTGCCACAGATAAGGGTGAGCAGTTCTTC
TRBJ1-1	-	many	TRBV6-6	CASSYGGNTEAFF	TGTGCCAGCAGTTACGGGGGGAACACTGAAGCTTTCTTT
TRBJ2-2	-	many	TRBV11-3	CASSLAGLTGELFF	TGTGCCAGCAGCTTAGCAGGGTTAACCGGGGAGCTGTTTTTT
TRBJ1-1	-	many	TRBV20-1	CIILGGPNTEAFF	TGCATAATCTTGGGGGGGCCGAACACTGAAGCTTTCTTT
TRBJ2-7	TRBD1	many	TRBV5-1	CASSVRQGGEQYF	TGCGCCAGCAGCGTTCGACAGGGGGGCGAGCAGTACTTC
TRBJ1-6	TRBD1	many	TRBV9	CASSAGQGANSPLNF	TGTGCCAGCAGCGCGGGACAGGGTGCCAATTCACCCCTCAACTTT
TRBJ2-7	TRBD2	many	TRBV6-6	CASSTGSGLAGELYEQYF	TGTGCCAGCAGCACCGGTTCGGGGCTAGCGGGGGAGCTCTACGAGCAGTACTTC
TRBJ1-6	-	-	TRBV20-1	CSARDGGSSYNSPLNF	TGCAGTGCTAGAGATGGGGGGAGCTCCTATAATTCACCACTCAACTTT
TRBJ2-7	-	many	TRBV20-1	CSAPNRDGYEQYF	TGCAGTGCTCCTAATAGGGACGGCTACGAGCAGTACTTC
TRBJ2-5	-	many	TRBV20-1	CSASLGETQYF	TGCAGTGCTAGTTTAGGAGAGACCCAGTACTTC
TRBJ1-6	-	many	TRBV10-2	CASSDRGARSYNSPLNF	TGCGCCAGCAGTGATAGAGGGGCAAGGTCCTATAATTCACCCCTCAACTTT
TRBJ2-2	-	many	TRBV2	CASSGRLGFTGELFF	TGTGCCAGCAGCGGCCGCCTTGGGTTCACCGGGGAGCTGTTTTTT
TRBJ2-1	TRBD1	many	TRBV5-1	CASSFTDRENNEQFF	TGCGCCAGCAGCTTTACAGACAGGGAAAACAATGAGCAGTTCTTC
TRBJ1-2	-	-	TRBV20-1	CSALRGDHGYTF	TGCAGTGCCCTCCGGGGGGACCATGGCTACACCTTC
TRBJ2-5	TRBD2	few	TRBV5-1	CASSSSGVETQYF	TGCGCCAGCAGCTCTAGCGGGGTAGAGACCCAGTACTTC
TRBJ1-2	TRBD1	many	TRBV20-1	CSARLTSGQAYGYTF	TGCAGTGCTAGACTAACCTCGGGACAGGCCTATGGCTACACCTTC
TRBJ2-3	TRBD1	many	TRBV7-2	CASSPGTGGGTDTQYF	TGTGCCAGCAGCCCCGGGACAGGGGGGGGCACAGATACGCAGTATTTT
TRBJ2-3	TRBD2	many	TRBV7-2	CASRPPGLAGDTQYF	TGTGCCAGCAGACCCCCGGGACTAGCGGGAGATACGCAGTATTTT
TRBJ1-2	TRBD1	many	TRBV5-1	CASSVDRGSYGYTF	TGCGCCAGCAGCGTCGACAGGGGTTCGTATGGCTACACCTTC
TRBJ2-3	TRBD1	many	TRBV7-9	CASSPSTGAEDTQYF	TGTGCCAGCAGCCCCTCGACAGGGGCGGAAGATACGCAGTATTTT
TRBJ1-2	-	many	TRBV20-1	CSARSKVSANYGYTF	TGCAGTGCTAGGAGCAAGGTTTCGGCTAACTATGGCTACACCTTC
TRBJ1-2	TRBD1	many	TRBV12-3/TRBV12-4	CASSHRGLSGYTF	TGTGCCAGCAGTCACAGGGGGCTAAGTGGCTACACCTTC
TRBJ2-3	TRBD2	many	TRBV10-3	CAIKGTSGGSTDTQYF	TGTGCCATCAAAGGGACTAGCGGGGGGAGCACAGATACGCAGTATTTT
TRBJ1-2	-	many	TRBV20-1	CSARATTNYGYTF	TGCAGTGCTAGAGCGACGACCAACTATGGCTACACCTTC
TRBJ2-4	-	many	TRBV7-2	CASSLEQTTNIQYF	TGTGCCAGCAGCTTAGAACAGACAACCAACATTCAGTACTTC
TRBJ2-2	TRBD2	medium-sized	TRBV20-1	CSASLSAGDTGELFF	TGCAGTGCTAGTCTGTCCGCGGGGGATACCGGGGAGCTGTTTTTT
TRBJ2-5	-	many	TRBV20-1	CSARAGSAQETQYF	TGCAGTGCTAGAGCCGGAAGTGCTCAAGAGACCCAGTACTTC
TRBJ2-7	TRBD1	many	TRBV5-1	CASSLAGTGEEEQYF	TGCGCCAGCAGCTTGGCCGGGACAGGGGAGGAAGAGCAGTACTTC
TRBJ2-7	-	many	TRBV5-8	CASSLAGASSYEQYF	TGTGCCAGCAGCTTGGCGGGGGCCTCCTCCTACGAGCAGTACTTC
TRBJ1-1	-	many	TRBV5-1	CASKGPNTEAFF	TGCGCCAGCAAGGGACCAAACACTGAAGCTTTCTTT
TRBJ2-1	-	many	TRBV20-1	CSAPNRYNEQFF	TGCAGTGCTCCTAACAGGTACAATGAGCAGTTCTTC
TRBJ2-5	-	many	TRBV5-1	CASTKGTDQETQYF	TGCGCCAGCACAAAAGGGACTGACCAAGAGACCCAGTACTTC
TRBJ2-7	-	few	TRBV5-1	CASSATRGGGEQYF	TGCGCCAGCAGCGCCACTAGAGGTGGGGGAGAGCAGTACTTC
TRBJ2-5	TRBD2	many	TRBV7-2	CASSPSTSGGAETQYF	TGTGCCAGCAGCCCAAGCACTAGCGGGGGGGCGGAGACCCAGTACTTC
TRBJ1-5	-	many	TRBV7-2	CASSFLNQPQHF	TGTGCCAGCAGCTTTCTGAATCAGCCCCAGCATTTT
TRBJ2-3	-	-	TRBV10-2	CASSGVAFTDTQYF	TGCGCCAGCAGTGGGGTAGCCTTCACAGATACGCAGTATTTT
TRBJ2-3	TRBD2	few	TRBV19	CASSMRRLAGDGDTQYF	TGTGCCAGTAGTATGAGGAGACTAGCGGGGGATGGAGATACGCAGTATTTT
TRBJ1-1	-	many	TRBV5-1	CASSFTGHHDTEAFF	TGCGCCAGCAGCTTCACGGGCCATCATGACACTGAAGCTTTCTTT
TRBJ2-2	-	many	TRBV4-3	CASGSRVSGELFF	TGCGCCAGCGGCAGCAGGGTTAGCGGGGAGCTGTTTTTT
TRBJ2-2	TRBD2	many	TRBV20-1	CSANGGAVTGELFF	TGCAGTGCTAACGGGGGGGCCGTCACCGGGGAGCTGTTTTTT
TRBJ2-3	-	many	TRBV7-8	CASSLRDRANTQYF	TGTGCCAGCAGCTTACGTGACCGGGCTAATACGCAGTATTTT
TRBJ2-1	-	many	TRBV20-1	CSAVDRDGWTYNEQFF	TGCAGTGCTGTAGACCGGGACGGCTGGACTTACAATGAGCAGTTCTTC
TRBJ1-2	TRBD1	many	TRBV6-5	CASSTTGGMAGYTF	TGTGCCAGCAGTACGACAGGGGGTATGGCTGGCTACACCTTC
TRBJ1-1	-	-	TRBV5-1	CASSFFGNTEAFF	TGCGCCAGCAGCTTCTTCGGAAACACTGAAGCTTTCTTT
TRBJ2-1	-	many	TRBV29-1	CSVTESEQFF	TGCAGCGTTACCGAAAGTGAGCAGTTCTTC
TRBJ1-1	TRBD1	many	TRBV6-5	CASTSGQGTGRNTEAFF	TGTGCCAGCACCTCCGGGCAGGGGACAGGGAGGAACACTGAAGCTTTCTTT
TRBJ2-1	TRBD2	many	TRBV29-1	CSVELVAGDYNEQFF	TGCAGCGTTGAGCTGGTAGCGGGGGACTACAATGAGCAGTTCTTC
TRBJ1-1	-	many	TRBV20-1	CSAPKAENTEAFF	TGCAGTGCCCCCAAGGCGGAGAACACTGAAGCTTTCTTT